What follows are 15 T cell receptor beta chains derived from one specimen sequenced in a study of T-cell reconstitution after alpha-beta-depleted transplantation in children. Unique molecular identifiers were incorporated during preparation of the TCRbeta library. Using its own MiXCR run on the PCR reads, TCRdb lists one record per CDR3 protein. Here the sample spans about 580,000 distinct CDR3 sequences, roughly 23% being singletons. The starting material was PBMCs, mostly from graft donor cells, obtained 360 days after TCRalphabeta/CD19-depleted stem cell transplant. The receptor source for this set is a boy younger than two who had a stem cell transplant for acute myeloid leukemia, so the T cells may come from the graft donor.

The chain uses TRBV7-9 and TRBJ2-2, with a possible D match to TRBD2 (5 bases). CDR3 length: 16 amino acids. V was trimmed by 5 bases and J by 0 bases, leaving 13 bases between them. Germline V gene lookup returns CDR1 SEHNR and CDR2 FQNEAQ (reference sequence). The CDR3 DNA follows: TGTGCCAGCAGCCCTATACTAGTTGCGAACACCGGGGAGCTGTTTTTT. It codes for CASSPILVANTGELFF.

This clonotype has at least ten counts. This rearrangement joins TRBV20-1 to TRBJ1-5; TRBD1 is a possible D gene (6 bases). This CDR3 has 15 amino acids. The ends were cut back, 3 bases at V and 5 bases at J, with 17 bases in the middle. Germline-derived CDR1 and CDR2 are DFQATT and SNEGSKA (reference sequence). The CDR3 is CSARLQGGVDQPQHF. The CDR3 DNA is TGCAGTGCTAGGTTACAGGGAGGTGTGGATCAGCCCCAGCATTTT.

This clonotype was seen at least ten times. The CDR3 carries no conserved terminal phenylalanine or tryptophan, so it likely arises from a read error. It is unclear where the CDR3 begins or ends on the DNA, so no DNA is shown, and the CDR3 is as TCRdb lists it. V is TRBV21-1 and J is TRBJ1-5. TRBV21-1 is recorded as a pseudogene. The CDR3 length equals 10 residues, ends included. CDR3 loop: CASSNIGQPG.

V and J are TRBV15 and TRBJ2-5; TRBD1 matches at 9 bases. Unmatched junction bases numbered 4, after V lost 3 bases and J lost 2 bases. CDR1 is LNHNV, CDR2 YYDKDF, per germline (reference sequence). This CDR3 comprises 15 residues. The CDR3 sequence: CATSSDRGIQETQYF. DNA for the CDR3: TGTGCCACCAGCAGCGACAGGGGGATTCAAGAGACCCAGTACTTC. The full variable domain, completed using reference TRBV15 and TRBJ2-5, is DAMVIQNPRYQVTQFGKPVTLSCSQTLNHNVMYWYQQKSSQAPKLLFHYYDKDFNNEADTPDNFQSRRPNTSFCFLDIRSPGLGDTAMYLCATSSDRGIQETQYFGPGTRLLVL.

This clonotype was detected only a few times. The chain combines TRBV20-1 with TRBJ2-7; D possibly matches TRBD1 or TRBD2 (6 bases each). This CDR3 contains 14 residues. Germline CDR1 is DFQATT and CDR2 is SNEGSKA (reference sequence). The V end was cut by 3 bases, the J end by 7 bases, with 19 bases between. This chain's CDR3 is CSARDPRGAREQYV. In DNA form, the CDR3 reads TGCAGTGCTAGGGACCCGAGGGGGGCGCGTGAGCAGTACGTC.

This clonotype has only a few counts. The chain links TRBV6-5 to TRBJ2-7; TRBD1 might be the D (6 bases). Germline V gene data show CDR1 as MNHEY and CDR2 as SVGAGI. The V end lost 1 base, the J end lost 3 bases, and 13 bases lay between the germline ends. This CDR3 region has 15 residues. This chain's CDR3 is CASSYFTTGLYEQYF. The CDR3 DNA follows: TGTGCCAGCAGTTACTTTACCACAGGGCTCTACGAGCAGTACTTC.

The chain employs TRBV6-6 and TRBJ1-2; D not resolved. V lost 0 bases to trimming and J lost 5 bases, with 7 bases between them. The CDR3 runs to 13 residues. Germline V gene sequence: CDR1 MNHNY, CDR2 SVGAGI (reference sequence). In DNA, the CDR3 is TGTGCCAGCAGTTACTCAGGCGTTTATGGCTACACCTTC. This sequence encodes CASSYSGVYGYTF.

This clonotype came up many times. The chain carries TRBV6-1 and TRBJ1-5; weak D call: TRBD1 (5 bases). The CDR3 runs 17 residues. Per germline, CDR1 MNHNS and CDR2 SASEGT. Deletions cut 9 bases from V and 1 base from J, with 22 bases between. CDR3: CASRERPGLISNQPQHF. CDR3 sequence (DNA): TGTGCCAGTAGAGAACGGCCGGGACTCATCAGCAATCAGCCCCAGCATTTT.

This clonotype was counted many times. The rearrangement uses TRBV12-3 or TRBV12-4 and TRBJ2-7, with unresolved D. V was pared by 0 bases and J by 6 bases, with 6 bases between. There are 12 residues in the CDR3. The CDR3 protein is CASSLAGSEQYV. The CDR3 DNA reads as TGTGCCAGCAGTTTAGCGGGCAGCGAGCAGTACGTC.

V and J are TRBV7-2 and TRBJ2-2; D not resolved. Germline CDR1 SGHTA, CDR2 FQGNSA. V was clipped by 4 bases and J by 5 bases, with 11 bases between them. The CDR3 extends over 14 amino acids. This CDR3 reads CASSSYLWTGELFF. As DNA, the CDR3 is TGTGCCAGCAGCTCCTACTTATGGACCGGGGAGCTGTTTTTT.

In its sample, this clonotype was seen a few times. The chain couples TRBV12-3 or TRBV12-4 to TRBJ2-3; D perhaps matches TRBD2 (5 bases). The CDR3 covers 17 residues. Trimming took off 2 bases at V and 1 base at J, with 16 bases between the two ends. The CDR3 here is CASSLLPSSFGTDTQYF. CDR3 bases: TGTGCCAGCAGTTTATTACCGTCTAGCTTCGGCACAGATACGCAGTATTTT.

This clonotype occurred many times. The V and J genes are TRBV4-3 and TRBJ2-1, with D maybe TRBD1 (6 bases). Germline V gives CDR1 LGHNA, CDR2 YSLEER. Trimming removed 3 bases from V and 0 bases from J, with 15 bases in between. The CDR3 loop spans 17 amino acids. The CDR3 reads CASSHDLTGSSYNEQFF. CDR3 coding DNA: TGCGCCAGCAGCCATGACCTTACAGGGAGCTCCTACAATGAGCAGTTCTTC.

This clonotype was observed at least ten times. V and J are TRBV20-1 and TRBJ2-7; 7 positions agree with TRBD1. The CDR3 runs to 14 residues. Looked up from germline, CDR1 is DFQATT and CDR2 is SNEGSKA (reference sequence). Trimming took 0 bases from V and 5 from J; bases not matched to a gene: 7. CDR3: CSAREGGLYDEQYF. In nucleotides, the CDR3 is TGCAGTGCTAGAGAAGGGGGCCTCTACGACGAGCAGTACTTC.

This clonotype was seen a few times. The rearrangement uses TRBV12-3 or TRBV12-4 and TRBJ2-1; TRBD2 might be the D (6 bases). The CDR3 contains 16 residues. Deletions cut 5 bases from V and 8 bases from J, with 22 bases between. As DNA, the CDR3 is TGTGCCAGCAGTCAAGGCGGGGAGAGGTCACGGTATGAGCAGTTCTTC. Translated: CASSQGGERSRYEQFF.

V is TRBV6-1 and J is TRBJ2-6, with D tentatively TRBD1 (5 bases). The CDR3 totals 16 residues. The V gene's germline CDR1 is MNHNS and CDR2 SASEGT. V shed 8 bases and J shed 0 bases, with 14 bases lying between them. In DNA, the CDR3 is TGTGCCAGCGACGAGACAAGGGGCTCTGGGGCCAACGTCCTGACTTTC. It translates to CASDETRGSGANVLTF.